Listed below are T cell receptor beta chains from one sample, sequenced in a study of human T cells and chemical hapten exposure. MiXCR, applied by TCRdb to the RACE reads, yields one record per CDR3 protein. The sample comprises about 77,000 distinct CDR3 sequences, about 9.2% of which are singletons, and about 1.5% rests with the top ten. The sample consisted of whole blood. These TCRs come from a female donor in good health. Some clones in this sample may be carry-over from other donors' samples. Each CDR3 is given with its conserved first and last residue. A D gene is named only where the DNA matches it firmly. Size is stated for part of the rows, as once, few or many counts, or as a class when the clone is expanded.

NA	few	TRBV4-2	TRBJ1-5	CASSLRQAGAGIQPQHF	TGTGCCAGCAGCCTACGCCAGGCAGGTGCAGGTATCCAGCCCCAGCATTTT
NA	few	TRBV2	TRBJ1-2	CASSGQTYGYTF	TGTGCCAGCAGTGGACAGACCTATGGCTACACCTTC
NA	many	TRBV20-1	TRBJ1-5	CSASAADNQPQHF	TGCAGTGCGTCCGCGGCAGATAATCAGCCCCAGCATTTT
NA	few	TRBV2	TRBJ1-1	CASSAAQGNFAEAFF	TGTGCCAGCAGTGCCGCACAGGGAAATTTTGCTGAAGCTTTCTTT
NA	many	TRBV27	TRBJ1-4	CASSWATNEKLFF	TGTGCCAGCAGTTGGGCAACTAATGAAAAACTGTTTTTT
NA	many	TRBV28	TRBJ2-7	CASSLGFNSYEQYF	TGTGCCAGCAGTTTAGGTTTTAACTCCTACGAGCAGTACTTC
TRBD2	NA	TRBV5-1	TRBJ2-3	CASSGLAGGPDTQYF	TGCGCCAGCAGCGGACTAGCGGGGGGGCCGGATACGCAGTATTTT
TRBD1	few	TRBV6-1	TRBJ1-5	CASSGNQGGQPQHF	TGTGCCAGCAGTGGAAATCAGGGGGGGCAGCCCCAGCATTTT
TRBD1	many	TRBV6-5	TRBJ2-7	CASSRMGQGSYEQYF	TGTGCCAGCAGTCGTATGGGACAGGGTTCCTACGAGCAGTACTTC
NA	few	TRBV11-3	TRBJ2-5	CASSCASQETQYF	TGTGCCAGCAGCTGTGCCAGCCAAGAGACCCAGTACTTC
TRBD1	many	TRBV20-1	TRBJ2-3	CSVPGQTSDTQYF	TGCAGTGTTCCGGGACAGACTTCAGATACGCAGTATTTT
NA	few	TRBV14	TRBJ2-7	CASSLSTGHRGQYF	TGTGCCAGCAGCTTGTCAACCGGACACCGGGGGCAGTACTTC
NA	many	TRBV13	TRBJ2-2	CASSHGTGELFF	TGTGCCAGCAGCCATGGAACCGGGGAGCTGTTTTTT
NA	NA	TRBV6-2/TRBV6-3	TRBJ2-3	CASRNRHPDTQYF	TGTGCCAGCAGAAACAGGCACCCAGATACGCAGTATTTT
NA	many	TRBV12-3/TRBV12-4	TRBJ1-1	CASSLAGGAEAFF	TGTGCCAGCAGTTTAGCCGGAGGGGCTGAAGCTTTCTTT
TRBD2	NA	TRBV6-4	TRBJ2-3	CASSTLAGENTDTQYF	TGTGCCAGCAGCACATTAGCGGGGGAGAACACAGATACGCAGTATTTT
NA	many	TRBV21-1	TRBJ1-5	CASSKELRGSNQPQHF	TGTGCCAGCAGCAAGGAACTCAGGGGTAGCAATCAGCCCCAGCATTTT
TRBD1	NA	TRBV5-6	TRBJ2-1	CASSLAGQGLMREQFF	TGTGCCAGCAGCTTGGCGGGACAGGGGCTCATGCGTGAGCAGTTCTTC
NA	many	TRBV5-1	TRBJ1-1	CASKGAGQLNTEAFF	TGCGCCAGCAAGGGCGCCGGGCAGCTGAACACTGAAGCTTTCTTT
NA	few	TRBV20-1	TRBJ1-1	CSASAYRNTEAFF	TGCAGTGCTTCGGCCTACAGGAACACTGAAGCTTTCTTT
NA	many	TRBV6-2/TRBV6-3	TRBJ1-2	CASRVDSTYGYTF	TGTGCCAGCAGAGTGGACAGTACCTATGGCTACACCTTC
TRBD1	few	TRBV20-1	TRBJ1-1	CSARTGQGSTEAFF	TGCAGTGCTAGAACCGGACAGGGAAGCACTGAAGCTTTCTTT
NA	NA	TRBV4-3	TRBJ1-4	CASSQDVRFATNEKLFF	TGCGCCAGCAGCCAAGATGTTCGGTTTGCAACTAATGAAAAACTGTTTTTT
TRBD2	NA	TRBV7-9	TRBJ2-3	CASSLGLAGGRSTDTQYF	TGTGCCAGCAGCTTAGGACTAGCGGGGGGGCGAAGCACAGATACGCAGTATTTT
TRBD1	many	TRBV11-2	TRBJ1-2	CASSHNRRQGSNYGYTF	TGTGCCAGCAGCCATAACCGGAGACAGGGTTCTAACTATGGCTACACCTTC
NA	few	TRBV7-2	TRBJ2-3	CASSFAGISTDTQYF	TGTGCCAGCAGCTTTGCCGGGATTAGCACAGATACGCAGTATTTT
TRBD2	many	TRBV5-1	TRBJ2-1	CASSLPQGGGYNEQFF	TGCGCCAGCAGCTTGCCCCAAGGCGGGGGTTACAATGAGCAGTTCTTC
TRBD2	many	TRBV7-8	TRBJ2-3	CASSLAGGGTSGVRRTDTQYF	TGTGCCAGCAGCTTAGCAGGCGGAGGGACTAGCGGGGTCCGGCGGACAGATACGCAGTATTTT
NA	many	TRBV27	TRBJ2-4	CASSQLAKNIQYF	TGTGCCAGCAGTCAGTTAGCCAAAAACATTCAGTACTTC
NA	few	TRBV10-3	TRBJ2-5	CAISESKRGTGETQYF	TGTGCCATCAGTGAAAGTAAGAGGGGTACTGGAGAGACCCAGTACTTC
NA	few	TRBV4-2	TRBJ1-2	CASSQDRTAYGYTF	TGTGCCAGCAGCCAAGATCGTACCGCCTATGGCTACACCTTC
TRBD1	many	TRBV15	TRBJ2-7	CATSQRTGVIEQYF	TGTGCCACCAGCCAACGGACAGGGGTGATCGAGCAGTACTTC
NA	few	TRBV9	TRBJ2-7	CASSVAGALYEQYF	TGTGCCAGCAGCGTGGCCGGGGCCCTCTACGAGCAGTACTTC
NA	NA	TRBV19	TRBJ1-5	CASSIEGRGQPQHF	TGTGCCAGTAGTATAGAGGGAAGGGGGCAGCCCCAGCATTTT
TRBD2	many	TRBV9	TRBJ2-7	CASSVASAGGFYEQYF	TGTGCCAGCAGCGTAGCCTCGGCGGGGGGATTCTACGAGCAGTACTTC
NA	many	TRBV10-3	TRBJ2-1	CAIGGPYNEQFF	TGTGCCATCGGTGGGCCCTACAATGAGCAGTTCTTC
NA	NA	TRBV2	TRBJ1-6	CASSEAQVSPLHF	TGTGCCAGCAGTGAAGCGCAGGTTTCACCCCTCCACTTT
NA	few	TRBV5-5	TRBJ1-3	CASSLSRASTGNTIYF	TGTGCCAGCAGCTTATCCCGGGCCTCGACTGGAAACACCATATATTTT
NA	many	TRBV28	TRBJ2-7	CASSSPGSYEQYF	TGTGCCAGCAGTTCCCCCGGGTCCTACGAGCAGTACTTC
TRBD1	NA	TRBV12-5	TRBJ2-7	CASGLPSTGSVVHEQYF	TGTGCTAGTGGTTTGCCCTCGACAGGGTCCGTAGTCCACGAGCAGTACTTC
NA	many	TRBV20-1	TRBJ1-6	CSARDRQTRNSPLHF	TGCAGTGCTAGGGATCGACAGACCCGAAATTCACCCCTCCACTTT
NA	NA	TRBV10-3	TRBJ1-1	CAISESETGGEAFF	TGTGCCATCAGTGAGTCAGAGACAGGAGGTGAAGCTTTCTTT
NA	NA	TRBV5-1	TRBJ2-5	CASRYKETQYF	TGCGCCAGCAGGTACAAAGAGACCCAGTACTTC
NA	many	TRBV20-1	TRBJ1-1	CSAVRGGHTEAFF	TGCAGTGCCGTCAGGGGTGGACACACTGAAGCTTTCTTT
NA	few	TRBV4-2	TRBJ2-7	CASSQGRMVAYEQYF	TGTGCCAGCAGCCAAGGCCGAATGGTCGCCTACGAGCAGTACTTC
NA	NA	TRBV29-1	TRBJ2-2	CSVEPGFTGELFF	TGCAGCGTAGAACCAGGGTTCACCGGGGAGCTGTTTTTT
NA	NA	TRBV12-3/TRBV12-4	TRBJ2-3	CASTYGLRSTDTQYF	TGTGCCAGCACCTACGGCCTGAGAAGCACAGATACGCAGTATTTT
NA	many	TRBV18	TRBJ1-1	CASSRGQGNLNTEAFF	TGTGCCAGCTCACGGGGTCAGGGCAACCTGAACACTGAAGCTTTCTTT
TRBD2	many	TRBV20-1	TRBJ2-3	CSAEMGLAGFPDTQYF	TGCAGTGCAGAGATGGGACTAGCGGGTTTTCCAGATACGCAGTATTTT
NA	NA	TRBV7-6	TRBJ2-3	CASSTFEDTQYF	TGTGCCAGCAGCACCTTTGAGGATACGCAGTATTTT
TRBD1	many	TRBV29-1	TRBJ2-7	CSVEEGVRRTGGYEQYF	TGCAGCGTTGAAGAGGGGGTCCGCCGGACAGGGGGCTACGAGCAGTACTTC